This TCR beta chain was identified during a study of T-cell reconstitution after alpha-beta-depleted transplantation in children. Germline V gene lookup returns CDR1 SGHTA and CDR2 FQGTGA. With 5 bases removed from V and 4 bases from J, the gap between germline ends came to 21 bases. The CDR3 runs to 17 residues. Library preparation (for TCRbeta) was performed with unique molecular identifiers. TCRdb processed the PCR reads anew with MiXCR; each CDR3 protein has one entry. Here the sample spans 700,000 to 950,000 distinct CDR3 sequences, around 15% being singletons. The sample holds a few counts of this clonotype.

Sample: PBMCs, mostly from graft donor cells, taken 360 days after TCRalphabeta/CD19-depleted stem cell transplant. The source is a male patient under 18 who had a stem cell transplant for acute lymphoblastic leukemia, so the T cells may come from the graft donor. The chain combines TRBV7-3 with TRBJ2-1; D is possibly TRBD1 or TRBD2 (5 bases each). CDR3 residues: CASSPTRGRIEYNEQFF. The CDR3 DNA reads TGTGCCAGCAGCCCTACAAGGGGACGAATAGAGTACAATGAGCAGTTCTTC.